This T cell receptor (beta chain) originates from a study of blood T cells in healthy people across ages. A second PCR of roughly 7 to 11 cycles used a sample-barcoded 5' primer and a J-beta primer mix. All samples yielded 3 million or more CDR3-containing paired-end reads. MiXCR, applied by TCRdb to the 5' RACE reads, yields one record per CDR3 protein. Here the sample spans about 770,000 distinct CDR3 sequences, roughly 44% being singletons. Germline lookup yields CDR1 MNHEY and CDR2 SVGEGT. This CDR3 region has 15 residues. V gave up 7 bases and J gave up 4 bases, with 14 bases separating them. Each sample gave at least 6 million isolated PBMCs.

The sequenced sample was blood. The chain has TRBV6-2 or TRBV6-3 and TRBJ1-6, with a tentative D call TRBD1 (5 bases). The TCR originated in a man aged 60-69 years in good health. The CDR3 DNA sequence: TGTGCCAGCAAGGATTGGGGCAGGTATAATTCACCCCTCCACTTT. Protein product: CASKDWGRYNSPLHF.